The present T cell receptor beta chain was sequenced within a study of OX40 agonist ivuxolimab in advanced cancers. The assay was immunoSEQ multiplex PCR, and TCRdb's table has in-frame clones only and misses some. The table shows 75,000 to 100,000 clones, with about four fifths occurring only once. The clonotype was recovered from an adult with an advanced solid tumor such as melanoma, head and neck, liver or kidney cancer. The source material was CD4+ or CD8+ T cells sorted from blood, sampled in a trial of the OX40 agonist ivuxolimab.

CDR3 sequence (DNA): TGCGCCAGCCGCCCCGGGACCAGGGGGGACGGGGATACGCAGTATTTT. Its protein product is CASRPGTRGDGDTQYF. The rearrangement joins TRBV10-1 to TRBJ2-3; possible D gene TRBD1, 7 bases. This CDR3 has 16 residues. The V and J ends lost 8 bases and 6 bases respectively, with 24 bases between them. The germline gives CDR1 WNHNN, CDR2 SYGVQD (reference sequence).